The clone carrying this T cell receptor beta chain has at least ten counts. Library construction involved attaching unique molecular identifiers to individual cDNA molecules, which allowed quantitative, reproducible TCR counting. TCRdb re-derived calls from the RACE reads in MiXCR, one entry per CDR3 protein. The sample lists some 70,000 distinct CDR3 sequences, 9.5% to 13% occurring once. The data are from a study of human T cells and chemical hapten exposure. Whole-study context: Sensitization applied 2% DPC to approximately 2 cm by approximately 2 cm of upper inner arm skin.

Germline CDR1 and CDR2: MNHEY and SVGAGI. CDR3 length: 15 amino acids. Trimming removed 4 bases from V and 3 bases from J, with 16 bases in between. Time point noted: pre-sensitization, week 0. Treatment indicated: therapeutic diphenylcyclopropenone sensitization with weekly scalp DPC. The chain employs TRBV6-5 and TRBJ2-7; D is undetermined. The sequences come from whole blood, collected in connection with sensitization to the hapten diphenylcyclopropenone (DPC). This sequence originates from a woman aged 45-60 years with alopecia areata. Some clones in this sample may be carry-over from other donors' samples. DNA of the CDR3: TGTGCCAGCAGTTTTAGGCCCCACCCTAACTACGAGCAGTACTTC. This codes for CASSFRPHPNYEQYF.